This entry concerns a single T cell receptor (beta chain). Its antigen is not identified. The repertoire was sequenced with immunoSEQ multiplex PCR; TCRdb's copy has only in-frame clones and lacks some. The sample lists 100,000 to 150,000 clones; around 90% were seen once. The data were obtained in a study of T cell responses to AZD1222 COVID-19 vaccine. Study-level results: Possibly, clonal diversity was underestimated; donors were largely white British and included more females.

Samples with a second dose at about 4 or about 12 weeks were pooled together. CDR1 is SNHLY, CDR2 FYNNEI, per germline. Trimming cost V 0 bases and J 11 bases, with 7 bases left between them. The CDR3 consists of 11 residues. This clonotype originated in an adult who received the AZD1222 COVID-19 vaccine. The source material was peripheral blood, sampled 28 days after the second AZD1222 dose. The chain recombines TRBV2 with TRBJ1-1; D remains ambiguous. CDR3 sequence (DNA): TGTGCCAGCAGTGAAGCGCCTAGGGCTTTCTTT. It translates to CASSEAPRAFF.